This T cell receptor (beta chain) was obtained from a study of T cells in narcolepsy. V was clipped by 2 bases and J by 1 base; unmatched bases: 3. This CDR3 contains 15 residues. Germline V gene sequence: CDR1 KGHSH, CDR2 LQKENI. Using immunoSEQ multiplex PCR, the repertoire was profiled, and TCRdb retains in-frame clones only, with some absent. The sample has around 30,000 clones; under 85% are singletons. Notes on this clone: Its antigen remains unidentified.

Study-wide points: Autoreactive clonotypes reportedly recurred in blood of same and different patients, not controls. Some memory CD4+ repertoires had no autoreactive clone sequences. Autoreactive HCRT-specific and TRIB2-specific clonotypes were marked in same-patient CSF-versus-blood CD4+ comparisons.

This TCR was sampled from a human donor with narcolepsy. This chain connects TRBV18 to TRBJ2-7; TRBD1 aligns across 9 bases. Source material: CD45RA- memory CD4+ T cells from PBMCs. The CDR3 reads CASSPGGTGSYEQYF. CDR3 DNA: TGTGCCAGCTCACCAGGGGGGACAGGGTCCTACGAGCAGTACTTC.